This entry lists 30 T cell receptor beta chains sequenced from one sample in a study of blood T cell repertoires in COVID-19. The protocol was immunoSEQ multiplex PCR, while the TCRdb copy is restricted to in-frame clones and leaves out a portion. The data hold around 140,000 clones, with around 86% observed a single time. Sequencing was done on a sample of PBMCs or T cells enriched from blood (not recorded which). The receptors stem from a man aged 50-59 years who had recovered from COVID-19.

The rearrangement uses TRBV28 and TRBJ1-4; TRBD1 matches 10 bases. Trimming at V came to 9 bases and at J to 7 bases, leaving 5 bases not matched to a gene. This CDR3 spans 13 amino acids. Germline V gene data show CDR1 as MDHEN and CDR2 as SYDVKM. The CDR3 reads CASKTGGVEKLFF. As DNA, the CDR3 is TGTGCCAGTAAGACAGGGGGCGTTGAAAAACTGTTTTTT.

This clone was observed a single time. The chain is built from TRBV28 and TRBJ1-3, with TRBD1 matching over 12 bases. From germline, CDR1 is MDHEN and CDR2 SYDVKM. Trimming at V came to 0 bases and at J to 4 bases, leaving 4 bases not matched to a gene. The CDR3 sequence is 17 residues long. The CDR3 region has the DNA TGTGCCAGCAGTTTATGGGGACAGGGGGCTGGAGGAAACACCATATATTTT. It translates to CASSLWGQGAGGNTIYF. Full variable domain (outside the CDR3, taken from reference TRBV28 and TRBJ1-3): DVKVTQSSRYLVKRTGEKVFLECVQDMDHENMFWYRQDPGLGLRLIYFSYDVKMKEKGDIPEGYSVSREKKERFSLILESASTNQTSMYLCASSLWGQGAGGNTIYFGEGSWLTVV.

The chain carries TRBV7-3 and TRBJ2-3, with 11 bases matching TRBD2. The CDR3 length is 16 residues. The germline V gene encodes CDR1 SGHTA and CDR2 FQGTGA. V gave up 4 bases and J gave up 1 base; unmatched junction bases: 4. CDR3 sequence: CASSSLAGGGTDTQYF. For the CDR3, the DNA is TGTGCCAGCAGCTCGTTAGCGGGAGGGGGCACAGATACGCAGTATTTT.

The CDR3 nucleotides read TGTGCCAGCAGCCCCGCGAGGACAGGGAGGGAGACCCAGTACTTC. Translated: CASSPARTGRETQYF. This chain joins TRBV28 and TRBJ2-5; 8 positions match TRBD1. This CDR3 has 15 amino acids. The germline gives CDR1 MDHEN, CDR2 SYDVKM. The V and J ends lost 6 bases and 5 bases, in that order; junction bases with no gene match: 11.

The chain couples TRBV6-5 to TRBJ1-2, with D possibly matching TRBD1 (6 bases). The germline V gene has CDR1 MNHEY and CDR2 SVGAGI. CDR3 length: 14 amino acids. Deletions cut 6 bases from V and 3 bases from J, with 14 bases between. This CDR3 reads CASSRTGSHYGYTF. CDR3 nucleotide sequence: TGTGCCAGCAGCCGTACAGGGTCCCACTATGGCTACACCTTC.

As DNA, the CDR3 is TGTGCCAGCAGTGGGACTAGCGGTTACAATGAGCAGTTCTTC. It encodes CASSGTSGYNEQFF. The chain carries TRBV28 and TRBJ2-1; 11 bases are shared with TRBD2. The CDR3 length is 14 residues. Trimming at V came to 5 bases and at J to 4 bases, leaving 1 base not matched to a gene. CDR1 and CDR2 (germline): MDHEN, SYDVKM.

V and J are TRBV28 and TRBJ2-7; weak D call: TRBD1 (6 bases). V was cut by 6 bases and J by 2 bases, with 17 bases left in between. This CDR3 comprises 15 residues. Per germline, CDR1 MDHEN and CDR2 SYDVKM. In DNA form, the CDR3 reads TGTGCCAGCAGGTACAATAGGGGGTCTCCCTACGAGCAGTACTTC. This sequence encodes CASRYNRGSPYEQYF.

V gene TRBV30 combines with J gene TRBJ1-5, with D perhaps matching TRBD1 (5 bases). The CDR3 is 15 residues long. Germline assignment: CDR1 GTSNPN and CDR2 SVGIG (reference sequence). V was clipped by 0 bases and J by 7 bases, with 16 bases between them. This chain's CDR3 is CAWSVGEEGRQPQHF. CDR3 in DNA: TGTGCCTGGAGTGTAGGGGAGGAGGGACGGCAGCCCCAGCATTTT.

The CDR3 region has the DNA TGTGCCAGCTCACCACCCGACGGGGATGGGTACAATGAGCAGTTCTTC. Translating gives CASSPPDGDGYNEQFF. J is TRBJ2-1 and V is TRBV18, with D possibly being TRBD2 (5 bases). CDR1 and CDR2 from the germline V gene are KGHSH and LQKENI. Deletions cut 0 bases from V and 4 bases from J, with 13 bases between. The length of the CDR3 is 16 residues.

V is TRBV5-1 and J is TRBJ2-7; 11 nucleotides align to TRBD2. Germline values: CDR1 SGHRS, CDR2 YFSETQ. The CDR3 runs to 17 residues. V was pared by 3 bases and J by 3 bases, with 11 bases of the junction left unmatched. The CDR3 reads CASSWGELAGAVYEQYF. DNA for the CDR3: TGCGCCAGCAGCTGGGGGGAACTAGCGGGAGCGGTCTACGAGCAGTACTTC.

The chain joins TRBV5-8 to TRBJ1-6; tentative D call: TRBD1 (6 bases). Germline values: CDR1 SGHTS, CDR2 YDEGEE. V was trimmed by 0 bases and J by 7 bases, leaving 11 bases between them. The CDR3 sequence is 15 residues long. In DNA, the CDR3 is TGTGCCAGCAGCTTGGAGCAGGGGCCAAATTCACCCCTCCACTTT. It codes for CASSLEQGPNSPLHF.

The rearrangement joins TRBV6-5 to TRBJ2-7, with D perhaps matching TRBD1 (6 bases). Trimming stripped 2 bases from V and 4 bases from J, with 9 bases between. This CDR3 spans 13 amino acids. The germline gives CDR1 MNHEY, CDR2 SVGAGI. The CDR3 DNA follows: TGTGCCAGCAGTTACCGAGGGGGTTACGAGCAGTACTTC. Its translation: CASSYRGGYEQYF.

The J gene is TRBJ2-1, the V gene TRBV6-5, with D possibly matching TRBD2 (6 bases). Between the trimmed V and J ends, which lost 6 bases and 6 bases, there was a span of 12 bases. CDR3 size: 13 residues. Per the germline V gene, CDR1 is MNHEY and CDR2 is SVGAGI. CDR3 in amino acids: CASRQRVINEQFF. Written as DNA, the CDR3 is TGTGCCAGCAGACAGCGGGTCATCAATGAGCAGTTCTTC.

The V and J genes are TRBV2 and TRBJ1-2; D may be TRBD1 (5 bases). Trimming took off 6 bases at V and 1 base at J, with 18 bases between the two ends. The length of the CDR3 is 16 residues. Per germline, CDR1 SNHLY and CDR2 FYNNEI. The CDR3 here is CASRAPVREGNYGYTF. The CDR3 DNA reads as TGTGCCAGCAGGGCTCCCGTCAGGGAAGGTAACTATGGCTACACCTTC.

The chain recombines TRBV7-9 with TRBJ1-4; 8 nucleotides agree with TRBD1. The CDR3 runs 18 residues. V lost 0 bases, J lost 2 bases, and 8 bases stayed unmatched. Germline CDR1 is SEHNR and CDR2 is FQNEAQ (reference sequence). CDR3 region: CASSLAKDRVRTNEKLFF. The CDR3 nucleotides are TGTGCCAGCAGCTTAGCTAAGGACAGGGTCCGGACTAATGAAAAACTGTTTTTT.

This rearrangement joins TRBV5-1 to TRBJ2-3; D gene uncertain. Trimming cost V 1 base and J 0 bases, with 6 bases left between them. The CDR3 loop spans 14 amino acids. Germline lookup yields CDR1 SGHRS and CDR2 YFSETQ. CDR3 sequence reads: CASSLIVSTDTQYF. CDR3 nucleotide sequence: TGCGCCAGCAGCTTGATAGTAAGCACAGATACGCAGTATTTT.

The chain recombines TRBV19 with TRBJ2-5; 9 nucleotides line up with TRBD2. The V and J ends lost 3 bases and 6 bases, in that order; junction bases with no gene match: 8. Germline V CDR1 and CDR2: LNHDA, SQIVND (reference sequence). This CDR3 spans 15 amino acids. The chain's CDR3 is CASSIGREGPKTQYF. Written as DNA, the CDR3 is TGTGCCAGTAGTATCGGGCGGGAGGGCCCCAAGACCCAGTACTTC.

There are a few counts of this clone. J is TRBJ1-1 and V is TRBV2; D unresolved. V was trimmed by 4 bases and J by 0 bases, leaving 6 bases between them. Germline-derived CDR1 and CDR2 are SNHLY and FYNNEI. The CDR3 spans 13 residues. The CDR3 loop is CASSVGVNTEAFF. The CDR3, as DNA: TGTGCCAGCAGTGTGGGCGTGAACACTGAAGCTTTCTTT.

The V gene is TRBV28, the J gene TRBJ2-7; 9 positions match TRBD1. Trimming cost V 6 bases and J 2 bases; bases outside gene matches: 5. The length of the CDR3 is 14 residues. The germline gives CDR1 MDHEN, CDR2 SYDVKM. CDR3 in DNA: TGTGCCAGCAGGACCGGGACAGGGACCTACGAGCAGTACGTC. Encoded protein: CASRTGTGTYEQYV.

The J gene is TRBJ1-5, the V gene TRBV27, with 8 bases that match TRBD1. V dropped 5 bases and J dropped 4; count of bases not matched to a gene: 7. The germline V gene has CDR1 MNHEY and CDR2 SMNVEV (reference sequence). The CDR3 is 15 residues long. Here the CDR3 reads CASSLHGQGNQPQHF. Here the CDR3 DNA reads TGTGCCAGCAGTCTCCATGGACAGGGAAATCAGCCCCAGCATTTT.

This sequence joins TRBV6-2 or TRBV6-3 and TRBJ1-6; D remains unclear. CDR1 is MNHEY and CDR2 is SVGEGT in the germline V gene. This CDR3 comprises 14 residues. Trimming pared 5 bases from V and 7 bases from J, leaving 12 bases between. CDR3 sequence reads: CASSRTAGNSPLHF. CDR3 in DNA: TGTGCCAGCAGTCGGACCGCGGGGAATTCACCCCTCCACTTT.

The CDR3 DNA follows: TGCGCCAGCAGTACCCAGGCAGCAACTAATGAAAAACTGTTTTTT. It encodes CASSTQAATNEKLFF. The chain links TRBV5-1 to TRBJ1-4; D is uncertain. Germline values: CDR1 SGHRS, CDR2 YFSETQ. Trimming pared 5 bases from V and 0 bases from J, leaving 11 bases between. The CDR3 has 15 amino acids. The full variable domain, in which reference TRBV5-1 and TRBJ1-4 provide the parts outside the CDR3, is KAGVTQTPRYLIKTRGQQVTLSCSPISGHRSVSWYQQTPGQGLQFLFEYFSETQRNKGNFPGRFSGRQFSNSRSEMNVSTLELGDSALYLCASSTQAATNEKLFFGSGTQLSVL.

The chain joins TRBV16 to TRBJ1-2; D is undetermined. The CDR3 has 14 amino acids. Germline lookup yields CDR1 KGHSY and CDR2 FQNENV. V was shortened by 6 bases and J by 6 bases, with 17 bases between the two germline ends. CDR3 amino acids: CASSPRVEGHGYTF. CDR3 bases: TGTGCCAGCAGTCCCCGGGTTGAGGGTCATGGCTACACCTTC.

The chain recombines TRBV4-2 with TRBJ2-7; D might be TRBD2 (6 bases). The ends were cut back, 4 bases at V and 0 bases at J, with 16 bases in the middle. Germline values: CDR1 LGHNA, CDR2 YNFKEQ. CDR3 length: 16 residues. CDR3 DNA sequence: TGTGCCAGCAGCCCCAGATCCCCCGGGGGCTCCTACGAGCAGTACGTC. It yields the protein CASSPRSPGGSYEQYV.

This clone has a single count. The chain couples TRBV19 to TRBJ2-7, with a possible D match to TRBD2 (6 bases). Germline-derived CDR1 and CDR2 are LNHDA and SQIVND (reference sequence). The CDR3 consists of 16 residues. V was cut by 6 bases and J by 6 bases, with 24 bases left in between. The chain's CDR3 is CASSTPWRASTTEQYF. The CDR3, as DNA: TGTGCCAGTAGCACCCCCTGGAGGGCCTCCACTACCGAGCAGTACTTC.

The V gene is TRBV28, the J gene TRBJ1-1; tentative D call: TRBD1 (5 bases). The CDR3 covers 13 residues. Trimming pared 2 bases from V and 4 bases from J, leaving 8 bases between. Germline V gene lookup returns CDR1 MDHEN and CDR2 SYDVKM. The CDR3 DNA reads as TGTGCCAGCAGTTTACTCGGGGGCACTGAAGCTTTCTTT. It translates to CASSLLGGTEAFF.

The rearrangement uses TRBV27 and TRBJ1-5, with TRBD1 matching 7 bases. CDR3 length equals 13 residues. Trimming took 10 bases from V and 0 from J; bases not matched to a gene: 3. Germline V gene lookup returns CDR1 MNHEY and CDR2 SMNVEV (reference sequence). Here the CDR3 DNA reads TGTGCCACCGGGACAGTTAGCAATCAGCCCCAGCATTTT. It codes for CATGTVSNQPQHF.

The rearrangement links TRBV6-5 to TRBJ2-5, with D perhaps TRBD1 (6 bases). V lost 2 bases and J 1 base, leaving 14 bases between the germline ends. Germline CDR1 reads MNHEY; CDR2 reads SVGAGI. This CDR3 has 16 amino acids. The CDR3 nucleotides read TGTGCCAGCAGTTACCGGGTGGGGGCCGCCCAAGAGACCCAGTACTTC. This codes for CASSYRVGAAQETQYF.

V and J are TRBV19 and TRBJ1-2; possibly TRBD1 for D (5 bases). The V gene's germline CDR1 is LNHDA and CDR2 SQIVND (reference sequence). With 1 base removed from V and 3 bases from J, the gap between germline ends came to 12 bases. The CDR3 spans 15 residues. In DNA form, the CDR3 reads TGTGCCAGTAGTATAGGGGGCATCGCGGACTATGGCTACACCTTC. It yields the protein CASSIGGIADYGYTF.

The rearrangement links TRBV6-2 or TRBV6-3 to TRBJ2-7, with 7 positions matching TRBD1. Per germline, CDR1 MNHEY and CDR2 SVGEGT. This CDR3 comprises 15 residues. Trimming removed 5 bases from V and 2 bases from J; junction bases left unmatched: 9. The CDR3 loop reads CASSNRDRETYEQYV. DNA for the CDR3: TGTGCCAGCAGTAACCGGGACAGAGAAACCTACGAGCAGTACGTC.